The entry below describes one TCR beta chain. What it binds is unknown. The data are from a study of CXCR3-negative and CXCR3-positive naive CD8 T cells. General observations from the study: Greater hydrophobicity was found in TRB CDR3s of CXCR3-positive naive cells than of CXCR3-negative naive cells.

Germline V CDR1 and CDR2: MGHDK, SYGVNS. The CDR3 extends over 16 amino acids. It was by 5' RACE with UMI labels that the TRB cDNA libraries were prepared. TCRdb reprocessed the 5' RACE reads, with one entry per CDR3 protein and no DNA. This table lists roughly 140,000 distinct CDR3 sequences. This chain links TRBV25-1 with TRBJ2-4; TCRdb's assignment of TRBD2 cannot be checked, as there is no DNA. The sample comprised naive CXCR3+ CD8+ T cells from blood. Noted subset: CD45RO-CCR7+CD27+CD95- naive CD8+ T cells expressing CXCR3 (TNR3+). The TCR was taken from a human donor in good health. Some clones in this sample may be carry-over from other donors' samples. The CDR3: CASSESAGGAKNIQYF.